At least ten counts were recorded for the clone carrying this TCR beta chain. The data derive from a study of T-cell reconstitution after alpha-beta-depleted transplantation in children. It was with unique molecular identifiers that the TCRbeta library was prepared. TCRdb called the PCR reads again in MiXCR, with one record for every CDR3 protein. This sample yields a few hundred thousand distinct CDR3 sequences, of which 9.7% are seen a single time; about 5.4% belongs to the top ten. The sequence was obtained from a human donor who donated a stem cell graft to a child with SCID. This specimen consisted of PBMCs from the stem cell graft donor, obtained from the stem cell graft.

The CDR3, as DNA: TGTGCCAGCAGCCCTAGCTTGGTCTCGGGGGCAGATACGCAGTATTTT. Residues: CASSPSLVSGADTQYF. This chain joins TRBV7-2 and TRBJ2-3; the D gene is possibly TRBD2 (6 bases). The V end lost 5 bases, the J end lost 4 bases, and 19 bases lay between the germline ends. Germline V gene data show CDR1 as SGHTA and CDR2 as FQGNSA. The CDR3 is 16 amino acids.